This T cell receptor beta chain was recorded in a study of identical twins. There are many counts of this clonotype. Its cognate antigen is unknown. cDNA carried unique molecular identifiers, and a universal primer site was added by template switching. Via MiXCR, TCRdb re-called the 5' RACE reads, giving one row per CDR3 protein. The repertoire has roughly 240,000 distinct CDR3 sequences, 6.5% to 9% of them found once; the top ten carry roughly 5.4%. Study-level findings and limits: Zero-insertion analyses might be partly confounded by invariant T cells like MAIT and iNKT. Cord blood beta clonotypes that were abundant carried fewer insertions, and memory repertoires showed no such trend.

The CDR3 covers 14 residues. V was clipped by 0 bases and J by 7 bases, with 13 bases between them. Germline V gene sequence: CDR1 MGHRA, CDR2 YSYEKL. These data were also reused for a study on yellow fever vaccine responses in identical twins.

This chain uses TRBV4-1 with TRBJ2-7, with a tentative D call TRBD1 (5 bases). This receptor was taken from a woman aged 18-29 years in good health. Material for sequencing was CD8+ T cells sorted from blood. The CDR3 nucleotides read TGCGCCAGCAGCCAAGACCCAAGACAGATTGAGCAGTACTTC. Translation gives CASSQDPRQIEQYF.